This TCR beta chain was sequenced in a study of blood T cell repertoires in COVID-19. As for the study in general: PBMCs, B-cell-depleted T cells, or T cells provided the cDNA or gDNA that made up the material.

V lost 4 bases and J lost 1, with 17 bases in between. CDR3 length: 16 residues. CDR1 is SGHDT and CDR2 is YYEEEE in the germline V gene. Libraries were prepared by immunoSEQ multiplex PCR; TCRdb keeps only in-frame clonotypes and omits some of them. Of a few hundred thousand clones listed, 80% are singletons. The receptor was derived from a human donor in a cohort sampled during active COVID-19. Sequencing was carried out using peripheral blood. This chain joins TRBV5-6 and TRBJ1-1, with a tentative D call TRBD1 (5 bases). The CDR3 region has the DNA TGTGCCAGCAGCGGATTTTTCGGCCAGGGGAACACTGAAGCTTTCTTT. It encodes CASSGFFGQGNTEAFF.